Reported below is one T cell receptor beta chain. Its cognate antigen is unknown. TCRdb redid the calling of the RT-PCR reads with MiXCR, one entry per CDR3 protein. The sample comprises 450,000 to 500,000 distinct CDR3 sequences, approximately 9.9% of which are singletons, and 10% to 15% rests with the top ten. These data belong to a study of response to subunit inactivated influenza vaccine. Findings and limits, study-wide: T cells newly recruited by each seasonal influenza vaccination are few, the authors suggested.

Specimen: PBMCs from blood, collected 35 to 45 days after vaccination. The sequence was collected from a man aged 50 to 59 who received an inactivated influenza vaccine.

The CDR3 reads CASSWRVALVDNEQFF. As DNA, the CDR3 is TGTGCCAGCAGCTGGAGAGTCGCGCTTGTAGACAATGAGCAGTTCTTC. The chain couples TRBV7-8 to TRBJ2-1; D gene unclear. The CDR3 is 16 amino acids. CDR1 SGHVS and CDR2 FQNEAQ come from the germline V gene. The V end was cut by 4 bases, the J end by 5 bases, with 18 bases between.